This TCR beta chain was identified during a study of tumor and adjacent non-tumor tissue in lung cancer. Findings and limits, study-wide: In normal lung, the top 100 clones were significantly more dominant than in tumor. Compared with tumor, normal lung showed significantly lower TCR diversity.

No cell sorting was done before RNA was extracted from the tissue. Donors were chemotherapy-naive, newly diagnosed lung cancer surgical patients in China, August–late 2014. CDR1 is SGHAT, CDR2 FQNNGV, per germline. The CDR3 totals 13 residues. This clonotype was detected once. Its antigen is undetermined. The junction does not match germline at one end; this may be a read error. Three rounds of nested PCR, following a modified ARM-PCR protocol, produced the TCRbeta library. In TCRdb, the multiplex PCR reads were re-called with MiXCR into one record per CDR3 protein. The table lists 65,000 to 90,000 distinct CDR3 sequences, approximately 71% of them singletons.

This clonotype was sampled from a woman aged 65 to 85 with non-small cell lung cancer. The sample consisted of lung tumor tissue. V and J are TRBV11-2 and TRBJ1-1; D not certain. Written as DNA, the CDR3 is TGTGCCAGCAGCCAAGCGGTGAACGCTGAAGCTTTCTTT. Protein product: CASSQAVNAEAFF.